Each of the 14 T cell receptor beta chains below was sequenced from the same sample in a study of cytomegalovirus exposure and HLA in healthy donors. Primers: 60 Vbeta forward and 13 Jbeta reverse. Produced via immunoSEQ multiplex PCR; TCRdb's table is partial and in-frame only. This sample has about 120,000 clones; 83% occur once, and the top ten carry about 3.7%. Sequenced material: PBMCs. All receptors come from a woman in her forties in good health and CMV-seropositive.

The chain combines TRBV11-2 with TRBJ2-7; 10 nucleotides match TRBD1. V was pared by 3 bases and J by 1 base, with 0 bases of the junction left unmatched. Germline CDR1 and CDR2: SGHAT and FQNNGV. This CDR3 contains 14 residues. CDR3 amino acids: CASSLDRGSYEQYF. The CDR3 DNA is TGTGCCAGCAGCTTGGACAGGGGGTCCTACGAGCAGTACTTC.

The chain uses TRBV15 and TRBJ1-1, with 9 bases matching TRBD1. CDR3 length: 14 residues. The V segment lost 3 bases and the J segment 3 bases; nucleotides outside the gene matches: 2. In germline, CDR1 is LNHNV, CDR2 YYDKDF (reference sequence). The CDR3: CATSRDRGYTEAFF. The DNA for the CDR3 is TGTGCCACCAGCAGGGACAGGGGTTACACTGAAGCTTTCTTT. The full variable domain, completed using reference TRBV15 and TRBJ1-1, is DAMVIQNPRYQVTQFGKPVTLSCSQTLNHNVMYWYQQKSSQAPKLLFHYYDKDFNNEADTPDNFQSRRPNTSFCFLDIRSPGLGDTAMYLCATSRDRGYTEAFFGQGTRLTVV.

The chain recombines TRBV19 with TRBJ1-1; D is undetermined. The CDR3 is 13 amino acids. V was shortened by 8 bases and J by 4 bases, with 14 bases between the two germline ends. Per the germline V gene, CDR1 is LNHDA and CDR2 is SQIVND (reference sequence). CDR3 amino acids: CASVERLSTEAFF. CDR3 DNA: TGTGCCAGTGTGGAGAGGTTGAGCACTGAAGCTTTCTTT.

The V gene is TRBV11-2, the J gene TRBJ2-1, with TRBD2 as a possible D gene (5 bases). This CDR3 is built from 15 residues. V was shortened by 5 bases and J by 7 bases, with 18 bases between the two germline ends. CDR1 and CDR2 from the germline V gene are SGHAT and FQNNGV. The CDR3 sequence is CASSPTRNPVNEQFF. CDR3 nucleotide sequence: TGTGCCAGCAGCCCCACTAGGAACCCTGTTAATGAGCAGTTCTTC.

This rearrangement joins TRBV6-1 to TRBJ2-2, with 9 bases aligning to TRBD2. This CDR3 region has 18 residues. Germline V gene data show CDR1 as MNHNS and CDR2 as SASEGT. The V gene end was trimmed by 2 bases and the J gene end by 4 bases; junction bases not matched to a gene: 11. CDR3 residues: CASSEYSGGRGATGELFF. The CDR3 DNA sequence: TGTGCCAGCAGTGAATATAGTGGCGGGAGGGGGGCCACCGGGGAGCTGTTTTTT.

The table lists this clone with a count of one. This CDR3 reads CASSLAPGSYGYTF. CDR3 coding DNA: TGCGCCAGCAGCTTGGCCCCGGGTAGCTATGGCTACACCTTC. The chain combines TRBV5-1 with TRBJ1-2, with no clear D. This CDR3 contains 14 residues. CDR1 and CDR2 (germline): SGHRS, YFSETQ. The germline V and J ends were trimmed by 0 bases and 4 bases, with 10 bases remaining between them.

The gene calls are TRBV29-1 and TRBJ2-1; TRBD2 matches 9 bases. The germline gives CDR1 SQVTM, CDR2 ANQGSEA. The CDR3 spans 14 residues. V gave up 3 bases and J gave up 6 bases; unmatched junction bases: 6. The chain's CDR3 is CSVEWREGRNEQFF. The DNA of the CDR3 is TGCAGCGTTGAGTGGCGGGAGGGCCGCAATGAGCAGTTCTTC.

This chain connects TRBV13 to TRBJ2-2; TRBD2 agrees at 9 bases. Losses at the gene ends were 0 bases for V and 2 bases for J; bases not matched to a gene: 4. The V gene's germline CDR1 is PRHDT and CDR2 FYEKMQ (reference sequence). This CDR3 is built from 17 residues. The CDR3 DNA reads as TGTGCCAGCAGCTTAGGAATTAGCGGGAGCAACACCGGGGAGCTGTTTTTT. Translating it yields CASSLGISGSNTGELFF.

The V call is TRBV11-3, the J call TRBJ2-2; D is perhaps TRBD2 (6 bases). The V gene lost 1 base and the J gene lost 3 bases, with 15 bases spanning the gap. The germline V gene encodes CDR1 SGHNT and CDR2 YENEEA. The CDR3 loop spans 17 amino acids. CDR3 sequence: CASSLVGGDRYTGELFF. As DNA, the CDR3 is TGTGCCAGCAGCTTAGTGGGCGGGGATCGATACACCGGGGAGCTGTTTTTT.

Here the CDR3 DNA reads TGTGCCAGCAGGCCACAGGATCTGGAAAAACTGTTTTTT. It is translated as CASRPQDLEKLFF. J is TRBJ1-4 and V is TRBV25-1; possibly TRBD1 for D (5 bases). CDR1 is MGHDK and CDR2 is SYGVNS in the germline V gene. The CDR3 has 13 amino acids. Trimming cost V 6 bases and J 8 bases, with 13 bases left between them.

The V call is TRBV7-9, the J call TRBJ1-4; TRBD1 aligns across 7 bases. Germline V gene lookup returns CDR1 SEHNR and CDR2 FQNEAQ (reference sequence). The junction had 3 bases not matched to a gene; V was cut back by 3 bases and J by 5 bases. The CDR3 spans 14 residues. The CDR3 loop is CASSFEGANEKLFF. The CDR3 coding sequence is TGTGCCAGCAGCTTCGAGGGGGCGAATGAAAAACTGTTTTTT.

This clone is a singleton in its sample. V usage is TRBV16 and J usage is TRBJ2-5, with D unresolved. This CDR3 region has 13 residues. The germline gives CDR1 KGHSY, CDR2 FQNENV. V lost 5 bases to trimming and J lost 2 bases, with 9 bases between them. CDR3 region: CASSVRLQETQYF. The CDR3 region has the DNA TGTGCCAGCAGCGTCAGATTACAAGAGACCCAGTACTTC.

In this sample, this clone turned up a few times. This sequence joins TRBV5-1 and TRBJ1-1; 7 bases map to TRBD1. The germline V gene encodes CDR1 SGHRS and CDR2 YFSETQ. V was pared by 1 base and J by 3 bases, with 9 bases of the junction left unmatched. The CDR3 has 16 residues. The CDR3 loop reads CASSLKEDRAYTEAFF. In nucleotides, the CDR3 is TGCGCCAGCAGCTTGAAAGAAGACAGGGCGTACACTGAAGCTTTCTTT.

The chain couples TRBV6-5 to TRBJ1-1, with a tentative D call TRBD1 (6 bases). Per the germline V gene, CDR1 is MNHEY and CDR2 is SVGAGI. V lost 4 bases, J lost 0 bases, and 15 bases lay in between. The CDR3 spans 16 residues. CDR3 DNA sequence: TGTGCCAGCAGTTGGACCGTGGGGGCCCTGAACACTGAAGCTTTCTTT. As protein: CASSWTVGALNTEAFF.